This T cell receptor (beta chain) was sequenced during a study of OX40 agonist ivuxolimab in advanced cancers. Describing the broader study: Ivuxolimab was a fully human IgG2 agonistic monoclonal antibody targeting the costimulatory receptor OX40 (CD134). Intravenous ivuxolimab was administered to patients every 2 weeks at six dose levels: 0.01, 0.1, 0.3, 1.5, 3 and 10 mg/kg. Of the roughly 51 patients in dose escalation, 19 had hepatocellular carcinoma, roughly 15 had melanoma, 9 had renal cell carcinoma and 9 had head and neck cancer. A male proportion of 82.7% and a mean age of 60 years, ranging from about 20 to 85, were recorded for the dose-escalation cohort. Prior anti-PD-1, anti-PD-L1 or anti-CTLA-4 therapy was permitted, and approximately 42% of dose-escalation patients had received checkpoint inhibitors. Partial responses occurred in three dose-escalation patients: two with cutaneous melanoma and one with hepatocellular carcinoma. The purpose of peripheral TCRbeta sequencing was to test whether ivuxolimab changed TCR sequence diversity and led to clonal T-cell expansion. The monotherapy dose-escalation portion (N ≈ 57 patients) of the phase I ivuxolimab trial is reported in the paper. Summary of the overall study and its limitations: On average, CD8+ T cells showed more expanded clones than CD4+ T cells after ivuxolimab. At doses from 0.1 to 3.0 mg/kg, clonal expansion was seen in both CD4+ and CD8+ blood T cells between baseline and week 6. The antigen specificity of the clonally expanded peripheral T cells was not determined. In the 0.1-3.0 mg/kg groups, partial responders had among the lowest normalized peripheral clonal expansion, particularly in CD8+ T cells. Low levels of normalized T-cell clonal expansion were also seen in some nonresponding patients.

At the junction V is shortened by 0 bases and J by 0 bases, with 18 bases in between. CDR1 and CDR2 are read off the germline V gene as MNHNS and SASEGT. The cysteine opens and the phenylalanine closes a CDR3 of 18 amino acids. Just CDR3 DNA is preserved here, 54 bases in frame from base 1. For sequencing of the TCRbeta CDR3 region, genomic DNA was extracted from the sorted cells. TCRbeta CDR3 regions were sequenced using the immunoSEQ Assay. The table comes from immuneACCESS by way of TCRdb, which keeps in-frame sequences with V and J called. Part of the clones is missing from these tables; in studies checked, under half for an unresolved V gene and the rest for unknown reasons. Present in this sample are about 84,000 clones, over 85% of which were seen just once. The ten largest account for more than 9.5% of the sample. As concerns this clone: Its antigen remains undetermined. Within one base of it there is no much larger clone, and no base qualities were kept.

Patients with a history of autoimmune disease or receiving systemic immunosuppression were excluded from the trial. Peripheral blood for TCR sequencing was collected from all dose cohorts at baseline, on cycle 4 day 1, and on cycle 7 day 1. The samples were drawn from a first-in-human, open-label, multicenter phase I dose-escalation trial of ivuxolimab. Adults with locally advanced or metastatic melanoma, renal cell carcinoma, hepatocellular carcinoma or head and neck squamous cell carcinoma were enrolled in the trial. Before TCR sequencing, CD4+ and CD8+ T cells were separately sorted from peripheral blood.

The sequence was obtained from an adult with an advanced solid tumor such as melanoma, head and neck, liver or kidney cancer. The receptor chain draws on TRBV6-1 and TRBJ2-7; a tentative D call is TRBD2 (9 bases match). The sample in question was CD4+ or CD8+ T cells sorted from blood, obtained in a trial of the OX40 agonist ivuxolimab. The CDR3 in this case is CASSEARGLAGYSYEQYF. Here is the DNA: TGTGCCAGCAGTGAAGCCAGGGGGCTAGCGGGATACTCCTACGAGCAGTACTTC.